The present entry profiles one TCR beta chain with its context. The antigen remains unidentified. Germline lookup yields CDR1 MNHEY and CDR2 SVGAGI. This CDR3 has 13 amino acids. Trimming cost V 7 bases and J 5 bases, with 14 bases left between them. TCRdb keeps only in-frame clones here, not all; method: immunoSEQ multiplex PCR. The data hold about 150,000 clones, with 85% to 90% observed a single time. This sample stems from a study of T cell responses to AZD1222 COVID-19 vaccine. Study-level background: Doses given second, at about 4 or about 12 weeks, were pooled. Study observations and caveats: Most donors were white British, females outnumbered males, and clonal diversity was possibly underestimated. The study sampled repertoires only after the peak T cell response.

The clonotype was recovered from an adult in good health. The chain carries TRBV6-5 and TRBJ1-1; no clear D. The specimen was peripheral blood, collected on day 0 of AZD1222 vaccination. The CDR3 loop reads CASNPGTMTEAFF. The CDR3 bases are TGTGCCAGCAATCCCGGAACGATGACTGAAGCTTTCTTT.